The next 2 T cell receptor beta chains were all read from a single sample in a study of T-cell reconstitution after alpha-beta-depleted transplantation in children (dated by TCRdb to about 2016). This specimen's treatment or condition label, interpreted: allogeneic hematopoietic cell transplantation with graft depleted of TCRalphabeta T cells and CD19 B cells. To prepare the library, PCR was applied. Instrument used: Illumina HiSeq 2500. To normalize quantification of the TCRbeta repertoire, the TCR libraries were built with molecular barcoding that relied on unique molecular identifiers. TCRdb's own reprocessing of the public reads used fastp at Q25 and MiXCR and kept productive beta chains. Rows are unified per CDR3 protein, each entry keeping the most common DNA and genes. The sample records under 400,000 distinct CDR3 sequences, about a quarter of which are singletons. About a tenth of the sample goes to the ten largest clones.

The sample consisted of PBMCs, mostly from graft donor cells, taken 180 days after TCRalphabeta/CD19-depleted stem cell transplant. These receptors were taken from a male patient under 18 who had a stem cell transplant for acute lymphoblastic leukemia, so the T cells may come from the graft donor.

The chain couples TRBV3-1 to TRBJ2-7; unclear D gene. Per the germline V gene, CDR1 is LGHDT and CDR2 is YNNKEL (reference sequence). Trimming left V 1 base short and J 2 bases short, with 12 bases between. The CDR3 has 15 residues. CDR3 coding DNA: TGTGCCAGCAGCCAAGGGACGTTTGGACCCTACGAGCAGTACTTC. This gives the protein CASSQGTFGPYEQYF.

This sequence joins TRBV12-3 or TRBV12-4 and TRBJ1-1; TRBD1 is a possible D gene (5 bases). V was shortened by 10 bases and J by 5 bases, with 14 bases between the two germline ends. The CDR3 has 12 residues. Here the CDR3 DNA reads TGTGCCACCACAGGCTTAGAGACTGAAGCTTTCTTT. Translating it yields CATTGLETEAFF.